This T cell receptor beta chain was captured in a study of T cells in Graves' hyperthyroidism and ophthalmopathy. Amplification of TCR beta CDR3 regions was performed using RNA transcripts as template. HTBI primers were employed in a first-round RT-PCR of the TCR CDR3. TCRdb passed the multiplex PCR reads through MiXCR, listing each CDR3 protein once. The sample shows 750,000 to 950,000 distinct CDR3 sequences, 38% of them seen only once. This clonotype has ten or more counts. This TCR was recovered from a man younger than 30 with Graves' hyperthyroidism. The sequencing sample was made of blood.

The CDR3 sequence: CSVELGEGEAFF. The CDR3 DNA reads as TGCAGCGTTGAACTCGGCGAGGGTGAAGCTTTCTTT. The V and J genes are TRBV29-1 and TRBJ1-1, with no clear D. The CDR3 extends over 12 amino acids. CDR1 and CDR2 from the germline V gene are SQVTM and ANQGSEA. V was shortened by 2 bases and J by 7 bases, with 11 bases between the two germline ends.